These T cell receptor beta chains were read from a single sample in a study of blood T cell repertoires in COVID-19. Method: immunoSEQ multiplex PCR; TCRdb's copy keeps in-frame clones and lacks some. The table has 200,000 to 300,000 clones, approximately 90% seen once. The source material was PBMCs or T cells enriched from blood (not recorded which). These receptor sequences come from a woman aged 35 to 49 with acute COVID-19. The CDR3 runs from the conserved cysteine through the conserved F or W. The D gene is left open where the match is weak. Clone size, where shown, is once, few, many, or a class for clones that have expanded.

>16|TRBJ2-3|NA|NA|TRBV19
TGTGCCAGTCATACGGGGCGGCGGGGGCCTTTAGATACGCAGTATTTT
CASHTGRRGPLDTQYF
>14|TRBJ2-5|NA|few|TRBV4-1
TGCGCCAGCAGCCCCCGGACAGCTCAAGAGACCCAGTACTTC
CASSPRTAQETQYF
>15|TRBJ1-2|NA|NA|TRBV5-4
TGTGCCAGCAGCCCGCCACAAAGAACCAACTATGGCTACACCTTC
CASSPPQRTNYGYTF
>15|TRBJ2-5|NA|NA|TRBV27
TGTGCCAGCAGTGTAGGTCTTCGAGGGTCAGAGACCCAGTACTTC
CASSVGLRGSETQYF
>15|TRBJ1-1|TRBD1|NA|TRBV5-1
TGCGCCAGCAGCGGACCGGGACAGGGGGACACTGAAGCTTTCTTT
CASSGPGQGDTEAFF
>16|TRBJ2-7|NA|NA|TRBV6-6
TGTGCCAGCAGTTACGCGTCCTTTGCTACCGTCCACGAGCAGTACTTC
CASSYASFATVHEQYF
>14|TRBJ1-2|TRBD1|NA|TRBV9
TGTGCCAGCAGCGCGAGCACAGGGGGCTATGGCTACACCTTC
CASSASTGGYGYTF
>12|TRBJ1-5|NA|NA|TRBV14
TGTGCCAGCAGCCAAGTAACAGGTCCCCAGCATTTT
CASSQVTGPQHF
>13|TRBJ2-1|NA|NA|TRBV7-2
TGTGCCAGCAGCTTAGGAGGCAGGAGGCTGCAGTTCTTC
CASSLGGRRLQFF
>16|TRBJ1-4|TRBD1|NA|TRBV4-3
TGCGCCAGCAGCCAAGGATACAGGGGTGCAGATGAAAAACTGTTTTTT
CASSQGYRGADEKLFF
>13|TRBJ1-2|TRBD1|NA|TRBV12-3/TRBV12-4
TGTGCCAGCAGTCCCGGGACAGGGAGCGGCTACACCTTC
CASSPGTGSGYTF
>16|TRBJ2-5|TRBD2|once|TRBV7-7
TGTGCTAGCAGTATCCGACTAGCGGGACCCCAAGAGACCCAGTACTTC
CASSIRLAGPQETQYF
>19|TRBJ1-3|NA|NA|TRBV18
TGTGCCAGCTCACCCCGCGAGGTTCCCGAATTTGGCTCTGGAAACACCATATATTTT
CASSPREVPEFGSGNTIYF
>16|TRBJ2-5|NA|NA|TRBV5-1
TGCGCCAGCAGCTCCAGTCTAGGAAGGGGCCAAGAGACCCAGTACTTC
CASSSSLGRGQETQYF
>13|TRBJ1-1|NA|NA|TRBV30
TGTGCCTGGAGTGCTTCAGGGAACACTGAAGCTTTCTTT
CAWSASGNTEAFF
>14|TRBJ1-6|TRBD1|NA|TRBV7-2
TGTGCCAGCAGCTTAGGGGACAGCCATTCATCCCTCCACTTT
CASSLGDSHSSLHF
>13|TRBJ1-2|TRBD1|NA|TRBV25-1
TGTGCCAGCGGGCAGACAGGGAAAGGTGGCTACACCTTC
CASGQTGKGGYTF
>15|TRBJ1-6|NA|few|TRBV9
TGTGCCAGCAGCGTAGGGGGCCGTTATAATTCACCCCTCCACTTT
CASSVGGRYNSPLHF
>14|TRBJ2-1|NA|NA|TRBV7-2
TGTGCCAGCAGCTTAGACGGGACCTACAATGAGCAGTTCTTC
CASSLDGTYNEQFF
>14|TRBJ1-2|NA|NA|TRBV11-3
TGTGCCAGCAGCCGCGGGGTGGGGCGAGGTGGCTACACCTTC
CASSRGVGRGGYTF
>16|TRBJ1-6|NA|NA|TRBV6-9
TGTGCCAGCAGTTATTTGCCGGGGGGTATAAATTCACCCCTCCACTTT
CASSYLPGGINSPLHF
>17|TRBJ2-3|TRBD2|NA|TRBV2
TGTGCCAGCAGTAAAGGAGCGGGAGGGCGCGGCACAGATACGCAGTATTTT
CASSKGAGGRGTDTQYF
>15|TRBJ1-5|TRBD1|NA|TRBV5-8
TGTGCCAGCAGCATGGGGGACAGGGGACATCAGCCCCAGCATTTT
CASSMGDRGHQPQHF
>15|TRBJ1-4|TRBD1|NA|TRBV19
TGTGCCAGTAGTCCCTGGACAGGGGTTGGAGAAAAACTGTTTTTT
CASSPWTGVGEKLFF
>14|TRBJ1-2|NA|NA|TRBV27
TGTGCCAGCAGTCCCAGAGGAGGCGACTATGGCTACACCTTC
CASSPRGGDYGYTF
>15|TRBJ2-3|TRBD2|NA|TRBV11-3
TGTGCCAGCAGCTTAGATCTGAGCGGGAGTGATACGCAGTATTTT
CASSLDLSGSDTQYF
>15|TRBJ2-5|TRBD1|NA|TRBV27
TGTGCCAGCAGTCTCGGACAGGGTTATCAAGAGACCCAGTACTTC
CASSLGQGYQETQYF
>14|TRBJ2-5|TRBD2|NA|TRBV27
TGTGCCAGCAGCCTGACTAGCGGGGTGGAGACCCAGTACTTC
CASSLTSGVETQYF
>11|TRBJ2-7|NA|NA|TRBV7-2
TGTGCCAGCAGCATTAGCGGTACGCAGTACTTC
CASSISGTQYF
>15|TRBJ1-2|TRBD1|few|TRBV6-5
TGTGCCAGCAGTCGGGACAGGGGGCTAGGCGATGGCTACACCTTC
CASSRDRGLGDGYTF
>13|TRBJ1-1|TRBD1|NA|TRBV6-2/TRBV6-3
TGTGCCAGCAGCTGGACAGGGGGTACTGAAGCTTTCTTT
CASSWTGGTEAFF
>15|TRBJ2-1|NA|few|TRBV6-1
TGTGCCAGCAGTGAAGTCGGGGGCTCCTACAATGAGCAGTTCTTC
CASSEVGGSYNEQFF
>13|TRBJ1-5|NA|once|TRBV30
TGTGCCTGGAATCCGGGAAAGGGCCAGCCCCAGCATTTT
CAWNPGKGQPQHF
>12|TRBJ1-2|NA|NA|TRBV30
TGTGCCTGGAGTCTAAGCGCCTATGGCTACACCTTC
CAWSLSAYGYTF
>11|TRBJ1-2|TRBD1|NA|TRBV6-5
TGTGCCATAGGACAGGGCGCTGGCTACACCTTC
CAIGQGAGYTF
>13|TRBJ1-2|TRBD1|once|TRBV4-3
TGCGCCAGCAGCTCGGGACAGGGAGATGGCTACACCTTC
CASSSGQGDGYTF
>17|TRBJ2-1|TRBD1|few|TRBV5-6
TGTGCCAGCAGCTTGGTTTCCGGGACAGGGCACCACAATGAGCAGTTCTTC
CASSLVSGTGHHNEQFF
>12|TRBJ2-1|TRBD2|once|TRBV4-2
TGTGCCAGCAGCCAGCGGGGGGATGAGCAGTTCTTC
CASSQRGDEQFF
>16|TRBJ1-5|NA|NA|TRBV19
TGTGCCAGTAGCCCCGCCAGGCAGCTCTTCAATCAGCCCCAGCATTTT
CASSPARQLFNQPQHF
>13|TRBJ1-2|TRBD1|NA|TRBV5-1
TGCGCCAGCAGCGCGGGACAGGCTGGTGGCTACACCTTC
CASSAGQAGGYTF
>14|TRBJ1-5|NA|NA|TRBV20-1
TGCAGTGCTAGTGGGCAGGGTAGCAATCAGCCCCAGCATTTT
CSASGQGSNQPQHF
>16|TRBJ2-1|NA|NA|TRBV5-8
TGTGCCAGCAGCTTAAAGCGCACTCGCTCCTACAATGAGCAGTTCTTC
CASSLKRTRSYNEQFF
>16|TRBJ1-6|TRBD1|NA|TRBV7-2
TGTGCCAGCAGCCCAGAGGCAGGGGGCGGGAATTCACCCCTCCACTTT
CASSPEAGGGNSPLHF
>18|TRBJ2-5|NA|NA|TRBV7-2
TGTGCCAGCAGCTTAGCGGGGCAGGGCAGCATCGACCAAGAGACCCAGTACTTC
CASSLAGQGSIDQETQYF
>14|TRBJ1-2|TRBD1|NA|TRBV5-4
TGTGCCAGCAGCTGGGGTACAGGGGGCTATGGCTACACCTTC
CASSWGTGGYGYTF
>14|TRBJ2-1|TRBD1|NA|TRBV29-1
TGCAGCACTAGGACAGGGTCTAGTTACAATGAGCAGTTCTTC
CSTRTGSSYNEQFF
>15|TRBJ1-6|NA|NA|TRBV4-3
TGCGCCAGCAGCGTTACGACACTTCAGAATTCACCCCTCCACTTT
CASSVTTLQNSPLHF
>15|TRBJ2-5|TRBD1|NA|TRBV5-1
TGCGCCAGCAGCTTGGGGACAGGGGGCCCAGAGACCCAGTACTTC
CASSLGTGGPETQYF
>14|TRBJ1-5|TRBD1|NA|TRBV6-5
TGTGCCAGCAGTTTGGGACAGCCGCCTCAGCCCCAGCATTTT
CASSLGQPPQPQHF
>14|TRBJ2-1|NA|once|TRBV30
TGTGCCTGGAGTGGTAGCCAAATCTACAATGAGCAGTTCTTC
CAWSGSQIYNEQFF
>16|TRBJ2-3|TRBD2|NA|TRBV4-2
TGTGCCAGCAGCCAAGAGAGCGGGGGGGTTAAAGATACGCAGTATTTT
CASSQESGGVKDTQYF
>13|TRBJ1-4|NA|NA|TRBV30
TGTGCCTGGAGTGTAGGAGGGTATGAAAAACTGTTTTTT
CAWSVGGYEKLFF
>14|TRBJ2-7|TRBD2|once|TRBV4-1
TGCGCCAGCAGCCAGGTAGCGGGATTTCTGGAGCAGTACTTC
CASSQVAGFLEQYF